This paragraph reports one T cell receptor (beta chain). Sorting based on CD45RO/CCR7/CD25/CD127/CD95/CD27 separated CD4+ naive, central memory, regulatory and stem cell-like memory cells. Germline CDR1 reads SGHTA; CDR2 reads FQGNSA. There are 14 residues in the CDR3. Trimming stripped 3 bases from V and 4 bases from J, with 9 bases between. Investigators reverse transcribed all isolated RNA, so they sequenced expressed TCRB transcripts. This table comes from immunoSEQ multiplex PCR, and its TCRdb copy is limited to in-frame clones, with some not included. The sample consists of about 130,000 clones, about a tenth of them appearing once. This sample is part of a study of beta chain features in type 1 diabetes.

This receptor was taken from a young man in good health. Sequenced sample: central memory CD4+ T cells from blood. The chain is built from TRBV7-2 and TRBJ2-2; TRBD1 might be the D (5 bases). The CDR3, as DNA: TGTGCCAGCAGCTTTAGACAGAGCACCGGGGAGCTGTTTTTT. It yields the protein CASSFRQSTGELFF.